The T cell receptor beta chain described here comes from a study of T-cell memory formation after mild COVID-19 (dated by TCRdb to the early 2020s). At the level of the whole study: TCR sequence clusters from the two donors were largely donor specific. Longitudinal TCRalpha and TCRbeta repertoire sequencing tracked T-cell clones expanding and contracting after mild COVID-19 in two donors. The cohort was made up of two young adult volunteers, one female and one male, who were previously healthy. Results the study describes overall, beyond this receptor: Some responding clones were found in pre-infection memory, which suggests that pre-existing cross-reactive memory T cells took part in the SARS-CoV-2 response. Contracting CD4+ clones were found mainly in CM and EM memory subsets, while CD8+ clones were enriched in EMRA. SARS-CoV-2 specificity of the second-wave clones peaking on day 37 was not confirmed. Balanced CD4/CD8 phenotypes were observed for clones contracting from day 15 to 85, whereas a bias towards CD4+ was observed for a second wave of clones expanding from day 15 to 37. The study covered only a couple of mild cases, and larger cohorts including severe cases with pre-infection samples were considered necessary.

This clonotype was seen more than once but under ten times. Its antigen remains undetermined. One base away there is no much larger clone; base qualities are not given. The sequencing machine was an Illumina NovaSeq 6000. TCRalpha and TCRbeta cDNA libraries were built by 5'RACE with constant-segment primers, adding sample barcodes and unique molecular identifiers. Trizol reagent was used to extract RNA from every sample. Library amplification was performed in two PCR steps, and a second sample barcode and Illumina TruSeq adapters were introduced in the second step. Libraries were sequenced on an Illumina NovaSeq with 2 x 150 bp paired-end reads. Processing in the source paper ran as follows. Reads were demultiplexed and collapsed into UMI-guided consensus sequences with migec v1.2.7. Using mixcr v2.1.11, UMI consensuses were aligned to TRA and TRB V and J templates and then assembled into clonotypes. A clonotype was counted as expanded or contracted only if both edgeR and NoisET called the change significant, with noise models trained on biological replicates. For edgeR calls, a false discovery rate-adjusted p below 0.01 and a log2 fold-change threshold of 1 were applied. PCA with hierarchical clustering of max-normalized trajectories of the 1000 most abundant clonotypes was used as exploratory dynamics analysis. The CD4 or CD8 phenotype of responding clones was assigned using the separately sequenced CD4+ and CD8+ repertoires. TCRdb reanalyzed the raw reads on its own, using fastp at Q25 for trimming and MiXCR for clone calling, and kept in-frame beta chains. Entries are consolidated by CDR3 protein sequence, retaining the most common genes and DNA. V and J calls and clone size were set by TCRdb, not the authors. This sample has roughly 600,000 distinct CDR3 sequences in its table, and 18% of those were observed once. The ten biggest clones cover approximately 12% of the sample.

PBMCs were isolated by Ficoll-Paque density gradient centrifugation. The V and J ends are trimmed by 5 bases and 0 bases, leaving 11 bases between them. Including cysteine and phenylalanine, the CDR3 has 14 amino acids. Only CDR3 DNA is held: 42 bases, read in frame from base 1. Taken from the germline V gene, the CDR1 and CDR2 loops are SGHVS and FNYEAQ. The sequencing sample was made of PBMCs or a T cell subset sorted from them (not recorded which). The chain is assembled from TRBV7-6 and TRBJ2-7; tentative D gene TRBD2, with 5 bases matching. The source is an adult woman who had mild COVID-19 (a few samples of this study predate the infection). The sample titles of this study are shuffled in the database, so cell type and time point are left out; the donor was told from shared clones. The nucleotide sequence is TGTGCCAGCAGCCCACAAGAGGGCTCCTACGAGCAGTACTTC. Translated, this gives CASSPQEGSYEQYF.